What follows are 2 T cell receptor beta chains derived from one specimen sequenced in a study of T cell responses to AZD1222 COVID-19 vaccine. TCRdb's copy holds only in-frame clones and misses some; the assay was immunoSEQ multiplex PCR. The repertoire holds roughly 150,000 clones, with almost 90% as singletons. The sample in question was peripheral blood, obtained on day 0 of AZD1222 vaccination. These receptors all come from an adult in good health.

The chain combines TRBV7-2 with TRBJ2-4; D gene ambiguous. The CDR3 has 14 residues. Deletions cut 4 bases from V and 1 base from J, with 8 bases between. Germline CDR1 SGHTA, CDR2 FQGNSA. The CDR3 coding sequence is TGTGCCAGCAGCTATATTGGGGCCAAAAACATTCAGTACTTC. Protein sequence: CASSYIGAKNIQYF.

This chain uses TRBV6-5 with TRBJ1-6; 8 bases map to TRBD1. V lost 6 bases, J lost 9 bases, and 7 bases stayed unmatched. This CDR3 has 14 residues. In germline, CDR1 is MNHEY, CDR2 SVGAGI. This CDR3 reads CASSQRTGSSPLHF. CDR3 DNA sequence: TGTGCCAGCAGCCAGCGGACAGGGAGTTCACCCCTCCACTTT.